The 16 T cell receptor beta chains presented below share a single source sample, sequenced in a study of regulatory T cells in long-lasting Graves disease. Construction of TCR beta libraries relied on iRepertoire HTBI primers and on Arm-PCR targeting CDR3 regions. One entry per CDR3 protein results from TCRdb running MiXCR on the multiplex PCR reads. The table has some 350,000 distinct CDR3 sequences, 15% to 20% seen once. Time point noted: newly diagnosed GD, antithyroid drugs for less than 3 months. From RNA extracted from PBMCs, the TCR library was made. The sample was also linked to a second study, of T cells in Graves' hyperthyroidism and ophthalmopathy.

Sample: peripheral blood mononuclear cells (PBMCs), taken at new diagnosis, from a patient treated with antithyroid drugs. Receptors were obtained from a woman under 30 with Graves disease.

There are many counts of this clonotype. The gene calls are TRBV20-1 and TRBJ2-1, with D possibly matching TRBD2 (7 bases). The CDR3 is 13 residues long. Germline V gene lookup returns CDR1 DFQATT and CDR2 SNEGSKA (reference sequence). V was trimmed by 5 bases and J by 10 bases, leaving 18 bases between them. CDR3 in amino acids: CSAPPGGQREQFF. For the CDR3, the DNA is TGCAGTGCTCCCCCCGGGGGGCAACGGGAGCAGTTCTTC.

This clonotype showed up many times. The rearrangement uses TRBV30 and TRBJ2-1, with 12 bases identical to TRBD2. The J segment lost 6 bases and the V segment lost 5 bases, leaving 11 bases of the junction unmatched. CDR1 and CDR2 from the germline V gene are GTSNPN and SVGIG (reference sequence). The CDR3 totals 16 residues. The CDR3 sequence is CAWASGGARFGNEQFF. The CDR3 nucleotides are TGTGCCTGGGCTAGCGGGGGGGCTAGGTTTGGCAATGAGCAGTTCTTC.

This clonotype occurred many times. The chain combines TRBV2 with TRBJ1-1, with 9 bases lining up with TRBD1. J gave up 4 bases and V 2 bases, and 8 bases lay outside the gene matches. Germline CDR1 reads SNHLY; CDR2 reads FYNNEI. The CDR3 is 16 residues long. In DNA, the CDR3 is TGTGCCAGCAGTGAAAGGGACAGGGTGTCGGGCACTGAAGCTTTCTTT. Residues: CASSERDRVSGTEAFF.

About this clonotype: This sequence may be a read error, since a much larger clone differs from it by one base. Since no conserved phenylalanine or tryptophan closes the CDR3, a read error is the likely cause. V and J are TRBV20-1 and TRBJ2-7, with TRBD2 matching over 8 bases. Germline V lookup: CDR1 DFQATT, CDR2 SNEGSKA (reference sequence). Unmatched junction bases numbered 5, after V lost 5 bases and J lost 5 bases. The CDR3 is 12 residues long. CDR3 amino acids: CSAGTRSDEQYL. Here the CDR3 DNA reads TGCAGTGCTGGGACTAGGAGTGACGAGCAGTACCTC.

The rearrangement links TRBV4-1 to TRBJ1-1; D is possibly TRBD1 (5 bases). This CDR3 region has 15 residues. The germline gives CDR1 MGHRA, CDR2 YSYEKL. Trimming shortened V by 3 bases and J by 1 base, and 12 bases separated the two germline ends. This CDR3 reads CASSHRGERNTEAFF. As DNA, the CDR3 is TGCGCCAGCAGCCATCGGGGGGAGCGGAACACTGAAGCTTTCTTT.

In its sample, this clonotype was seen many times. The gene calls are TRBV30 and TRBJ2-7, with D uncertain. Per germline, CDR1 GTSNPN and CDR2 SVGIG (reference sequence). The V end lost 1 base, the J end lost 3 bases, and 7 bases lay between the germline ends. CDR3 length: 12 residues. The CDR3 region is CAWSDVDYEQYF. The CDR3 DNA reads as TGTGCCTGGAGTGACGTTGACTACGAGCAGTACTTC.

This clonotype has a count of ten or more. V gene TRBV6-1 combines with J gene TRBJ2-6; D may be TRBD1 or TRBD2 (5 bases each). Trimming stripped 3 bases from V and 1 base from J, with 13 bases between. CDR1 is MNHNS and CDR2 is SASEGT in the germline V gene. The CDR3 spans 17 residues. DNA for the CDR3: TGTGCCAGCAGTGACGCTCCTGGGGGTTCTGGGGCCAACGTCCTGACTTTC. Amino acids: CASSDAPGGSGANVLTF.

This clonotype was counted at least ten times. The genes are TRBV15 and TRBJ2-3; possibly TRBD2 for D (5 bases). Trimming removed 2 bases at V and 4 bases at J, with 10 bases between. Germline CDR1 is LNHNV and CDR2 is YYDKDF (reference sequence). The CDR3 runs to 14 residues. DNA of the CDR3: TGTGCCACCAGCAGACACCCGGGATCAGATACGCAGTATTTT. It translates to CATSRHPGSDTQYF.

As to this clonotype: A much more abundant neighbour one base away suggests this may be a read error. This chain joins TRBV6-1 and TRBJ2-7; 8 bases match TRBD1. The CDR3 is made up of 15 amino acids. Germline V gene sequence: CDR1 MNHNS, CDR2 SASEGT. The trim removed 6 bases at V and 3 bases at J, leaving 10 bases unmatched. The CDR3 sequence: CASSTGTGNNYEQYF. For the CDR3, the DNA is TGTGCCAGCAGCACCGGGACAGGAAACAACTACGAGCAGTACTTC.

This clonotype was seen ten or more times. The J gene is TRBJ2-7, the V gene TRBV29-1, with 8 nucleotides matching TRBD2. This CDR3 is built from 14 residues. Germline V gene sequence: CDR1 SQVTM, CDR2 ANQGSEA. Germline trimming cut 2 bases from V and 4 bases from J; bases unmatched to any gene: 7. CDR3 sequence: CSVERGAGAYEQYF. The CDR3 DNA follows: TGCAGCGTTGAAAGAGGAGCGGGAGCGTACGAGCAGTACTTC.

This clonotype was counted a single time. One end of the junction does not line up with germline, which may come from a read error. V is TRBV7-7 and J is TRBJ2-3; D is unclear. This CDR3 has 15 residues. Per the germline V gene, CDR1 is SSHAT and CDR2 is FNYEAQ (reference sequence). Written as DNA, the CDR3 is TGTGCTAGCAGCGAAGGACCTCACCCCACAGATACGCAGTATTTT. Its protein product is CASSEGPHPTDTQYF.

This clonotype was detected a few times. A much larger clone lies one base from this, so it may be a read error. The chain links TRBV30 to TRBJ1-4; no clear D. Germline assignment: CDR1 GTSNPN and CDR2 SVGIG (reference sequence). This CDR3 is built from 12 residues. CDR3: CAWSVRKERLFF. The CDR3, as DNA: TGTGCCTGGAGTGTGAGGAAGGAAAGACTGTTTTTT.

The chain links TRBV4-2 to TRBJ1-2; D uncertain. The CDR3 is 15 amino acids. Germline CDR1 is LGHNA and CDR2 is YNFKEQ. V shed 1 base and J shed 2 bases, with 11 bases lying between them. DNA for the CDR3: TGTGCCAGCAGCCAAGCGCGGCTGACCAACTATGGCTACACCTTC. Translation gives CASSQARLTNYGYTF.

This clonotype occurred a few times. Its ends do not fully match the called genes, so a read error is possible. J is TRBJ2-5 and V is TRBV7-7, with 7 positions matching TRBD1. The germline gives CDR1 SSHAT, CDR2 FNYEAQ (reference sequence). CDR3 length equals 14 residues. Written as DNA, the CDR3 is TGTGCTAGCAGCTTAGGTACAGGGGAAGAGACCCAGTACTTC. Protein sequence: CASSLGTGEETQYF.

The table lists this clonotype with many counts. CDR3 residues: CATSRDRGPNQPQHF. Written as DNA, the CDR3 is TGTGCCACCAGCAGAGACAGGGGGCCCAATCAGCCCCAGCATTTT. The chain is built from TRBV15 and TRBJ1-5; 8 positions match TRBD1. Germline CDR1 and CDR2: LNHNV and YYDKDF (reference sequence). The CDR3 has 15 amino acids. V dropped 0 bases and J dropped 3; count of bases not matched to a gene: 1.

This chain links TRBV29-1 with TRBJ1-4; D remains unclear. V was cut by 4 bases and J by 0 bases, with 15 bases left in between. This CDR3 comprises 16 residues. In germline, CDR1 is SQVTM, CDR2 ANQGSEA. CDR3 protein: CSVGVGGSATNEKLFF. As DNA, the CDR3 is TGCAGCGTTGGGGTTGGAGGGAGTGCAACTAATGAAAAACTGTTTTTT. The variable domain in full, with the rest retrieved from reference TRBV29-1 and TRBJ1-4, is SAVISQKPSRDICQRGTSLTIQCQVDSQVTMMFWYRQQPGQSLTLIATANQGSEATYESGFVIDKFPISRPNLTFSTLTVSNMSPEDSSIYLCSVGVGGSATNEKLFFGSGTQLSVL.